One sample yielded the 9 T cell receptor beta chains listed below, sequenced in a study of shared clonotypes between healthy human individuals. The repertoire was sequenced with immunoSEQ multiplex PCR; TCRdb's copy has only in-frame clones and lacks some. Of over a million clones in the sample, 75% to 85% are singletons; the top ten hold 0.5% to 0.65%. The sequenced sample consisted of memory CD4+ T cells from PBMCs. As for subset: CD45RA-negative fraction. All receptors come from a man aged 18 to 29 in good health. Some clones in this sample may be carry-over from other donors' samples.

The CDR3 sequence is CASRAGLAGADTQYF. DNA for the CDR3: TGTGCCAGCAGGGCGGGACTAGCGGGGGCAGATACGCAGTATTTT. The chain combines TRBV7-3 with TRBJ2-3, with TRBD2 identical over 14 bases. Trimming removed 6 bases from V and 4 bases from J; junction bases left unmatched: 3. The CDR3 is made up of 15 amino acids. The germline CDR1 and CDR2 sequences are SGHTA and FQGTGA.

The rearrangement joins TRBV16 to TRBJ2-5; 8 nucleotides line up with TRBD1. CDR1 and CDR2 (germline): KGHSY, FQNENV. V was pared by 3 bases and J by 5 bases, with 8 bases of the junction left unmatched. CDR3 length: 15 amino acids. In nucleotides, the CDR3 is TGTGCCAGCAGCCAGCTGACCTCAGGGGGCGAGACCCAGTACTTC. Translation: CASSQLTSGGETQYF.

The CDR3 loop reads CASSIKPGTDTQYF. CDR3 nucleotides: TGTGCCAGTAGTATAAAACCGGGAACAGATACGCAGTATTTT. The chain links TRBV19 to TRBJ2-3; a weak D match, TRBD2 (5 bases). Germline CDR1 is LNHDA and CDR2 is SQIVND (reference sequence). This CDR3 has 14 residues. The germline V and J ends were trimmed by 2 bases and 3 bases, with 9 bases remaining between them.

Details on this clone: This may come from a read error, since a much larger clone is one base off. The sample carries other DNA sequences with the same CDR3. DNA of the CDR3: TGCGCCAGCAGCTTGACCCAAGAGACCCAGTACTTC. Its translation: CASSLTQETQYF. The V call is TRBV5-1, the J call TRBJ2-5; D is unresolved. In germline, CDR1 is SGHRS, CDR2 YFSETQ. Trimming removed 1 base at V and 1 base at J, with 2 bases between. CDR3 length: 12 residues.

The CDR3: CATSSTKGAKGELFF. The CDR3 DNA is TGTGCCACCAGCAGTACCAAAGGGGCTAAGGGGGAGCTGTTTTTT. The chain recombines TRBV15 with TRBJ2-2, with a tentative D call TRBD1 (5 bases). CDR1 and CDR2 from the germline V gene are LNHNV and YYDKDF (reference sequence). The CDR3 totals 15 residues. V was cut by 3 bases and J by 8 bases, with 16 bases left in between.

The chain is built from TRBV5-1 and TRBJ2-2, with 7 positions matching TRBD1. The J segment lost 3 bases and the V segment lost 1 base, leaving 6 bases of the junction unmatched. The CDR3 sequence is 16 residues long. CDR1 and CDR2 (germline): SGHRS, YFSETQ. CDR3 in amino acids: CASSLSGTAYTGELFF. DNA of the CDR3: TGCGCCAGCAGCTTGAGTGGGACAGCTTACACCGGGGAGCTGTTTTTT.

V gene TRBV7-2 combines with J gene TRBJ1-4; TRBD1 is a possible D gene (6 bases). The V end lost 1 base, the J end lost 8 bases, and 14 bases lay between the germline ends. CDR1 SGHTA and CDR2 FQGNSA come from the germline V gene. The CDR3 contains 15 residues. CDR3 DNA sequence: TGTGCCAGCAGCTTAGTTGCAGGGGAACGGGAAAAACTGTTTTTT. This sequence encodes CASSLVAGEREKLFF. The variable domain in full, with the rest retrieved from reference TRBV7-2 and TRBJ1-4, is GAGVSQSPSNKVTEKGKDVELRCDPISGHTALYWYRQSLGQGLEFLIYFQGNSAPDKSGLPSDRFSAERTGGSVSTLTIQRTQQEDSAVYLCASSLVAGEREKLFFGSGTQLSVL.

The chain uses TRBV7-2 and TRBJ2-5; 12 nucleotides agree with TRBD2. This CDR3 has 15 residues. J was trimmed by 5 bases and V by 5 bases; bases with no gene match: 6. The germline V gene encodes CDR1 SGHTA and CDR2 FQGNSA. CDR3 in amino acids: CASSPSGRGRETQYF. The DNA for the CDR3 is TGTGCCAGCAGCCCTAGCGGGAGGGGCCGTGAGACCCAGTACTTC.

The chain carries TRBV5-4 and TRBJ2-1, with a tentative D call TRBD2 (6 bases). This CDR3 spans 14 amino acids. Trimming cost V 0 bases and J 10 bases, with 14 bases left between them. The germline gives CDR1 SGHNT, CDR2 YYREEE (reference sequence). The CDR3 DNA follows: TGTGCCAGCAGCTTGGGGGGGATGGCGGGAGAGCAGTTCTTC. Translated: CASSLGGMAGEQFF. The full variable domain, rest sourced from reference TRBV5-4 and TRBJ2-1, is ETGVTQSPTHLIKTRGQQVTLRCSSQSGHNTVSWYQQALGQGPQFIFQYYREEENGRGNFPPRFSGLQFPNYSSELNVNALELDDSALYLCASSLGGMAGEQFFGPGTRLTVL.